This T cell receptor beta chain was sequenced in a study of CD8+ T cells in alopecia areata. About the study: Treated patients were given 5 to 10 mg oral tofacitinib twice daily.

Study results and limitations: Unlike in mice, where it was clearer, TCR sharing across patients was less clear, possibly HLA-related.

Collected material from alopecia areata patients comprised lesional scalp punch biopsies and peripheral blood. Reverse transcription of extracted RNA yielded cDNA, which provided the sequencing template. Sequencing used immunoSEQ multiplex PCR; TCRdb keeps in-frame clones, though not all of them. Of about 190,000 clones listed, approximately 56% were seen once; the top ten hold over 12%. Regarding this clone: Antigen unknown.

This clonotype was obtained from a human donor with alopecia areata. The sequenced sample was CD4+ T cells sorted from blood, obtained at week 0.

The DNA of the CDR3 is TGTGCCAGCAGCTTGGCGGGGGACGGCGGCTACACCTTC. Amino acid sequence: CASSLAGDGGYTF. J is TRBJ1-2 and V is TRBV7-3; weak D call: TRBD1 (5 bases). The germline V gene has CDR1 SGHTA and CDR2 FQGTGA. This CDR3 comprises 13 residues. V was shortened by 3 bases and J by 8 bases, with 13 bases between the two germline ends.